These T cell receptor beta chains were read from a single sample in a study of long-term antiretroviral therapy in people with HIV. Sequenced by immunoSEQ multiplex PCR; TCRdb stores in-frame clones only, minus some. The sample consists of some 40,000 clones, roughly 76% of them appearing once. The material sequenced was unsorted PBMCs, taken 1.5 years after starting antiretroviral therapy. The source is a man between 18 and 29 years old with HIV. CDR3s include the opening cysteine and the closing phenylalanine or tryptophan. A D gene is named only where the DNA matches it firmly. The size field is filled for only some rows; it gives once, few, many or a size class.

D,V,J,size,CDR3,DNA
.,TRBV4-3,TRBJ1-2,few,CASSQDGQGYGYTF,TGCGCCAGCAGCCAAGATGGGCAGGGCTATGGCTACACCTTC
.,TRBV5-4,TRBJ2-5,.,CASSFGGGVRVETQYF,TGTGCCAGCAGCTTCGGAGGGGGAGTTCGTGTGGAGACCCAGTACTTC
TRBD1,TRBV5-1,TRBJ2-7,.,CASSIPGQGSEEQYF,TGCGCCAGCAGCATACCGGGACAGGGGAGTGAAGAGCAGTACTTC
.,TRBV7-2,TRBJ2-7,once,CASSLDEAEQYF,TGTGCCAGCAGCTTAGATGAGGCCGAGCAGTACTTC
TRBD2,TRBV29-1,TRBJ2-1,.,CSVGGLAGGGPNEQFF,TGCAGCGTGGGGGGACTAGCGGGAGGAGGGCCCAATGAGCAGTTCTTC
.,TRBV4-3,TRBJ2-1,.,CASSQDFVGAYNEQFF,TGCGCCAGCAGCCAAGATTTCGTGGGCGCCTACAATGAGCAGTTCTTC
TRBD2,TRBV7-9,TRBJ2-1,few,CASSQGTSGYNEQFF,TGTGCCAGCAGCCAGGGGACTAGCGGCTACAATGAGCAGTTCTTC
.,TRBV11-2,TRBJ2-2,.,CASSLEPTNTGELFF,TGTGCCAGCAGCTTAGAACCCACGAACACCGGGGAGCTGTTTTTT
.,TRBV30,TRBJ2-1,once,CAWSVLGNEQFF,TGTGCCTGGAGTGTACTCGGGAATGAGCAGTTCTTC
.,TRBV27,TRBJ2-7,.,CASSSSGLARLYEQYF,TGTGCCAGCAGTTCCTCTGGGCTAGCGCGACTCTACGAGCAGTACTTC
.,TRBV18,TRBJ1-2,.,CASSPGTAANYGYTF,TGTGCCAGCTCACCTGGGACCGCAGCTAACTATGGCTACACCTTC
.,TRBV21-1,TRBJ2-2,once,CASSNSAENTGELFF,TGTGCCAGCAGCAATTCGGCAGAGAACACCGGGGAGCTGTTTTTT
TRBD1,TRBV5-1,TRBJ1-2,.,CASSLIGGDYGYTF,TGCGCCAGCAGCTTGATAGGGGGCGACTATGGCTACACCTTC
.,TRBV15,TRBJ1-3,once,CATSSGTSDSGNTIYF,TGTGCCACCAGCAGCGGGACCTCTGACTCTGGAAACACCATATATTTT
.,TRBV18,TRBJ1-2,.,CASSLPQGGYGYTF,TGTGCCAGCTCACTGCCCCAAGGGGGTTATGGCTACACCTTC
TRBD1,TRBV5-4,TRBJ1-2,few,CASSFVPGGLRGYTF,TGTGCCAGCAGCTTTGTTCCAGGGGGCTTGCGGGGCTACACCTTC
TRBD1,TRBV5-6,TRBJ1-2,.,CASSPGTGLGGYTF,TGTGCCAGCAGCCCCGGGACAGGGTTGGGTGGCTACACCTTC
TRBD1,TRBV18,TRBJ2-5,.,CASSPRGGGETQYF,TGTGCCAGCTCCCCGAGAGGGGGCGGGGAGACCCAGTACTTC
.,TRBV11-2,TRBJ2-7,.,CASSSRDSPYEQYF,TGTGCCAGCAGCTCCCGGGACTCTCCGTACGAGCAGTACTTC
TRBD2,TRBV19,TRBJ2-1,medium-sized,CASSIDRTSLEQFF,TGTGCCAGTAGTATCGACAGGACTAGCCTTGAGCAGTTCTTC
.,TRBV27,TRBJ1-5,few,CASSFGLRQPQHF,TGTGCCAGCAGTTTTGGGTTACGGCAGCCCCAGCATTTT
.,TRBV7-6,TRBJ2-1,.,CASSLGNEQFF,TGTGCCAGCAGCTTAGGAAATGAGCAGTTCTTC
TRBD1,TRBV6-5,TRBJ2-7,.,CASGTGARGDEQYF,TGTGCCAGCGGGACAGGGGCCCGAGGGGACGAGCAGTACTTC
.,TRBV19,TRBJ1-5,.,CASSIGQTSNQPQHF,TGTGCCAGTAGTATTGGACAAACTAGCAATCAGCCCCAGCATTTT
.,TRBV11-2,TRBJ2-1,.,CASSKRGVGNNEQFF,TGTGCCAGCAGCAAAAGAGGTGTCGGAAACAATGAGCAGTTCTTC
TRBD1,TRBV5-3,TRBJ1-5,.,CASSSRGQSNQPQHF,TGTGCCAGCAGCTCGAGGGGGCAAAGCAATCAGCCCCAGCATTTT
.,TRBV5-1,TRBJ2-7,few,CASSLRGSLGSYEQYF,TGCGCCAGCAGCCTCAGGGGTAGCCTCGGGTCCTACGAGCAGTACTTC
.,TRBV27,TRBJ1-1,once,CASSSGFTEAFF,TGTGCCAGCAGTTCAGGGTTCACTGAAGCTTTCTTT
TRBD1,TRBV7-9,TRBJ2-7,.,CASSAGTGALYF,TGTGCCAGCAGCGCCGGGACAGGGGCCCTTTACTTC
.,TRBV25-1,TRBJ2-6,.,CASSPTGVSSGANVLTF,TGTGCCAGCAGTCCGACAGGTGTGAGTTCTGGGGCCAACGTCCTGACTTTC
TRBD1,TRBV5-1,TRBJ2-3,.,CASSLGQGRSTDTQYF,TGCGCCAGCAGCTTGGGACAGGGGAGGTCCACAGATACGCAGTATTTT
.,TRBV12-2,TRBJ2-7,.,CASRRLRTSGNSYEQYF,TGTGCAAGTCGCCGACTCCGGACTAGCGGGAACTCCTACGAGCAGTACTTC
.,TRBV28,TRBJ2-1,.,CASSFEDSSYNEQFF,TGTGCCAGCAGTTTTGAGGACTCCTCGTACAATGAGCAGTTCTTC
.,TRBV6-5,TRBJ2-2,.,CASSSGNTGELFF,TGTGCCAGCAGTTCAGGGAACACCGGGGAGCTGTTTTTT
TRBD2,TRBV7-2,TRBJ2-3,.,CASSRWTSGVTDTQYF,TGTGCCAGCAGCCGCTGGACTAGCGGGGTTACAGATACGCAGTATTTT
.,TRBV7-2,TRBJ2-2,.,CASSTRGGAGELFF,TGTGCCAGCAGCACCAGGGGAGGGGCCGGGGAGCTGTTTTTT
TRBD1,TRBV5-4,TRBJ1-4,.,CASSLRTGGEEKLFF,TGTGCCAGCAGCCTCAGGACAGGGGGCGAGGAAAAACTGTTTTTT
.,TRBV18,TRBJ2-3,.,CASSPQRTDTQYF,TGTGCCAGCTCACCCCAGAGGACAGATACGCAGTATTTT
TRBD2,TRBV4-2,TRBJ2-7,.,CASSQPGTSGDPSYEQYF,TGTGCCAGCAGCCAACCTGGGACTAGCGGAGACCCCTCCTACGAGCAGTACTTC
.,TRBV4-3,TRBJ2-1,.,CASSQDRGLYNEQFF,TGCGCCAGCAGCCAAGATAGGGGCCTCTACAATGAGCAGTTCTTC
.,TRBV7-9,TRBJ1-2,few,CASSNSLNTYGYTF,TGTGCCAGCAGTAACAGCCTTAACACCTATGGCTACACCTTC
.,TRBV19,TRBJ1-2,.,CASSISSRALKGYTF,TGTGCCAGTAGTATATCTTCCAGGGCGCTTAAGGGCTACACCTTC
TRBD2,TRBV5-1,TRBJ2-2,few,CASREGTRYGELFF,TGCGCCAGCAGGGAGGGGACTAGATACGGGGAGCTGTTTTTT
.,TRBV20-1,TRBJ2-2,.,CSAGTGELFF,TGCAGTGCTGGCACCGGGGAGCTGTTTTTT
.,TRBV29-1,TRBJ1-1,.,CSVEQEAFNTEAFF,TGCAGCGTGGAACAGGAAGCCTTCAACACTGAAGCTTTCTTT
.,TRBV4-1,TRBJ2-1,.,CASSQAPGSSQFF,TGCGCCAGCAGCCAGGCCCCCGGGTCATCCCAGTTCTTC